The clone carrying this T cell receptor (beta chain) was found once. J was trimmed by 5 bases and V by 2 bases; bases with no gene match: 10. Germline loops: CDR1 SGHRS, CDR2 YFSETQ. The CDR3 spans 16 residues. This record belongs to a study of blood T cell repertoires in COVID-19. Method: immunoSEQ multiplex PCR; TCRdb's copy keeps in-frame clones and lacks some. The sample lists 150,000 to 160,000 clones, roughly four fifths occurring once. Sequencing used peripheral blood. This clonotype originated in a woman in her fifties or sixties with acute or convalescent COVID-19. This chain joins TRBV5-1 and TRBJ1-1, with 9 bases identical to TRBD1. In DNA, the CDR3 is TGCGCCAGCAGCTTTTACCCGGGACAGGGAGTTACTGAAGCTTTCTTT. It codes for CASSFYPGQGVTEAFF.